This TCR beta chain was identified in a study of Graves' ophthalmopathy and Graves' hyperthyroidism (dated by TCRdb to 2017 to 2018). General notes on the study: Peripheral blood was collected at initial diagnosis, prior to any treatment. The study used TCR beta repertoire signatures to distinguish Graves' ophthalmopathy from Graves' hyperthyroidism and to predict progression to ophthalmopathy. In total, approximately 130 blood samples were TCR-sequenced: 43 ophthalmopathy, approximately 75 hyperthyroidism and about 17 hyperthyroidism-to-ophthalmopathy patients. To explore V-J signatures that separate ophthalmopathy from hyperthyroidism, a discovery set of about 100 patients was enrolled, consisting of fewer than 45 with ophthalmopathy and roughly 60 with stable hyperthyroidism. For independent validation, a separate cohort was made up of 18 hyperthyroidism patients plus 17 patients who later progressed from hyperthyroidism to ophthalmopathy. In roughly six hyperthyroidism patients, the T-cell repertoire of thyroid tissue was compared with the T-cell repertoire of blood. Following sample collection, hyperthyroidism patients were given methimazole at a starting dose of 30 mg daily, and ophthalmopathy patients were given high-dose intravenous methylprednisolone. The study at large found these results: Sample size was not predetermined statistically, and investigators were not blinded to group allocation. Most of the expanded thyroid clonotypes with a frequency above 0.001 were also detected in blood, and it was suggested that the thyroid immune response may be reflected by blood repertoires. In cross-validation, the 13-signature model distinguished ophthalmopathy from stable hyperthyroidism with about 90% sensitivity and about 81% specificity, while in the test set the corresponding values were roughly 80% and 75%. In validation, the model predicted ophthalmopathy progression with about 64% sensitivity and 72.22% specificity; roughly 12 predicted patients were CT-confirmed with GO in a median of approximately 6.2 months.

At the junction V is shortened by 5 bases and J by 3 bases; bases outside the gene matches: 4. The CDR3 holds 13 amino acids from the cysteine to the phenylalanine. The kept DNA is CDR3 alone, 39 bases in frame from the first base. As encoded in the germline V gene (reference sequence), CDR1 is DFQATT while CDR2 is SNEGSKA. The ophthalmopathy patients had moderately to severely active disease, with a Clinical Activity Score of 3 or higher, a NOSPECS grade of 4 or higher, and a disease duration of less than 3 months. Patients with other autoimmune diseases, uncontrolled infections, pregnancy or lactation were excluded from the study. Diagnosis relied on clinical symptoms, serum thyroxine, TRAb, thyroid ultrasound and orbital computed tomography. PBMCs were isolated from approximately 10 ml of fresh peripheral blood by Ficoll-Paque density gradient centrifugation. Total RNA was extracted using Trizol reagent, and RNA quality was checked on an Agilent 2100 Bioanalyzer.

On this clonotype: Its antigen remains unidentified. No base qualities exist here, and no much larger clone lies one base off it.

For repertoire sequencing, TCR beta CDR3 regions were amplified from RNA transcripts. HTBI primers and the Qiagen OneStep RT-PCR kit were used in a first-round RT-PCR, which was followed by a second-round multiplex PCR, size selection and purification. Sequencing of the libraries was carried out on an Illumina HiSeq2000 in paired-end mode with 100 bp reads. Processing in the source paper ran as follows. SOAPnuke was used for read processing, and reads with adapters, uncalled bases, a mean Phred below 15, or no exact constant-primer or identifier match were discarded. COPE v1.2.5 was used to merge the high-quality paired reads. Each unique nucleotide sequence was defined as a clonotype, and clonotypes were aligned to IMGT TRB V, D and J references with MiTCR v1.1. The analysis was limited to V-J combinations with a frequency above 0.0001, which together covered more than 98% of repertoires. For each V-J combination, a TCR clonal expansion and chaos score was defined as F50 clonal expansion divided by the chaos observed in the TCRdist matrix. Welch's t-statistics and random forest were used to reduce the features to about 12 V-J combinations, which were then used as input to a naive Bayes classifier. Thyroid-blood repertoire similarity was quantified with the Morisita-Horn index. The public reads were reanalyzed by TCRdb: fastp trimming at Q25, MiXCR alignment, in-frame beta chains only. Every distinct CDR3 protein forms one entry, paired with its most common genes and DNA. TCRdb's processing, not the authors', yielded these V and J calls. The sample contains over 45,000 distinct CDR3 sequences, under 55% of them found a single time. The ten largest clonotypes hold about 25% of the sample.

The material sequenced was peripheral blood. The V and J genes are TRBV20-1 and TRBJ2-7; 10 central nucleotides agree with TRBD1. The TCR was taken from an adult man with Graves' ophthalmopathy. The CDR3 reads CSALRTGGYEQYF. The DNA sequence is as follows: TGCAGTGCTCTTAGGACAGGGGGCTACGAGCAGTACTTC.